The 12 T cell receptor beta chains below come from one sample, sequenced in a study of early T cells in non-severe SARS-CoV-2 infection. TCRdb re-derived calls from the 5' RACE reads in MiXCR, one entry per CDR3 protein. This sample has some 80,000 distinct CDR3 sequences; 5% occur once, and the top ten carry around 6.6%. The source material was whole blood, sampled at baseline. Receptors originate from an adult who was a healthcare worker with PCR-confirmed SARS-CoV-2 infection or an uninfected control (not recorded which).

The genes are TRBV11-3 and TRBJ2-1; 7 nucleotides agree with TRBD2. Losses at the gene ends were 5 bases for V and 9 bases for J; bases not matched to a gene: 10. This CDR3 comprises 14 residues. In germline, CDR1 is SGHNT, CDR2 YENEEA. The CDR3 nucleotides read TGTGCCAGCAGCCGACTGGCGGGAGACGTTGAGCAGTTCTTC. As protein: CASSRLAGDVEQFF.

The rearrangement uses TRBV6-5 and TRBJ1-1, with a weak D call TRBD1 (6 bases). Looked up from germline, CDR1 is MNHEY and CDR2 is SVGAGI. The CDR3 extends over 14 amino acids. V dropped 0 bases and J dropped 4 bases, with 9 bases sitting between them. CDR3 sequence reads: CASSYSTGSTEAFF. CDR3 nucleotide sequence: TGTGCCAGCAGTTACTCTACAGGGAGCACTGAAGCTTTCTTT.

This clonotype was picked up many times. CDR3 coding DNA: TGCGCCAGCAGCCCCGAGGAAAGGATGTCTGGGGCCAACGTCCTGACTTTC. Protein sequence: CASSPEERMSGANVLTF. The rearrangement links TRBV4-1 to TRBJ2-6, with unresolved D. Germline assignment: CDR1 MGHRA and CDR2 YSYEKL. CDR3 length: 17 residues. V was cut by 4 bases and J by 1 base, with 14 bases left in between.

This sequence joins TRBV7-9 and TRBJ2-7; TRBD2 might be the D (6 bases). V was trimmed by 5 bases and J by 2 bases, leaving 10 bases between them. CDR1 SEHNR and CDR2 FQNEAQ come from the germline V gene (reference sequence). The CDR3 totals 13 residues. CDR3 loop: CASSPGSPYEQYF. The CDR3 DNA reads TGTGCCAGCAGCCCCGGGAGCCCCTACGAGCAGTACTTC.

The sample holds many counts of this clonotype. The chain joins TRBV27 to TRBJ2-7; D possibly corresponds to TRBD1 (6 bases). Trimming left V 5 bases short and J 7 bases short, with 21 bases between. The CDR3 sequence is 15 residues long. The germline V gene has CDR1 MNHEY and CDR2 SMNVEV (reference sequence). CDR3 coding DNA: TGTGCCAGCAGTCCTGGACAGAGTTCCCCCCGGGAGCAGTACTTC. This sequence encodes CASSPGQSSPREQYF.

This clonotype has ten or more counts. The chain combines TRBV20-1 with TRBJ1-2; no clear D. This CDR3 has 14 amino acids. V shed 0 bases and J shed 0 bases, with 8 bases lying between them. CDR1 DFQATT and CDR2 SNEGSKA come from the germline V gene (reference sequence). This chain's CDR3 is CSARDQTTNYGYTF. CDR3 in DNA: TGCAGTGCTAGAGATCAGACAACTAACTATGGCTACACCTTC.

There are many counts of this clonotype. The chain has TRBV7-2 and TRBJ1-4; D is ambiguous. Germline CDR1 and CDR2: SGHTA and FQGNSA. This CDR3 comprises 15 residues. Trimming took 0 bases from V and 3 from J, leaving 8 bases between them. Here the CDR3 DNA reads TGTGCCAGCAGCTTAGCGGCAGGCTCTAATGAAAAACTGTTTTTT. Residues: CASSLAAGSNEKLFF. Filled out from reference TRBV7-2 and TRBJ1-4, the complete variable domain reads GAGVSQSPSNKVTEKGKDVELRCDPISGHTALYWYRQSLGQGLEFLIYFQGNSAPDKSGLPSDRFSAERTGGSVSTLTIQRTQQEDSAVYLCASSLAAGSNEKLFFGSGTQLSVL.

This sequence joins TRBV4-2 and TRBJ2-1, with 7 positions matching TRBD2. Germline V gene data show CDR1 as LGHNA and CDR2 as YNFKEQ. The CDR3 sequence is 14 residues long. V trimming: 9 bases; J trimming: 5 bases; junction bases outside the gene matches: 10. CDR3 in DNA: TGTGCCAGTACCACCCTAGCGGATCACAATGAGCAGTTCTTC. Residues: CASTTLADHNEQFF.

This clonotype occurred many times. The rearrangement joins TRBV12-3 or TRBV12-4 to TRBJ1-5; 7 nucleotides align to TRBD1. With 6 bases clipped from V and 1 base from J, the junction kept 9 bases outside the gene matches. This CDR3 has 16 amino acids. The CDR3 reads CASRPPGQLSNQPQHF. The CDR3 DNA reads TGTGCCAGCAGGCCCCCGGGACAGCTAAGCAATCAGCCCCAGCATTTT.

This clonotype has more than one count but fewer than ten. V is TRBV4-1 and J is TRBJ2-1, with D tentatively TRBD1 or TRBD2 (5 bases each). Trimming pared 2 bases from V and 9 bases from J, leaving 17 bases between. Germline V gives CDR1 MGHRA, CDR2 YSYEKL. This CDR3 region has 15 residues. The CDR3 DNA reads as TGCGCCAGCAGCCAACCGGGGCCGGGCCGGGGTGAGCAGTTCTTC. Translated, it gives CASSQPGPGRGEQFF.

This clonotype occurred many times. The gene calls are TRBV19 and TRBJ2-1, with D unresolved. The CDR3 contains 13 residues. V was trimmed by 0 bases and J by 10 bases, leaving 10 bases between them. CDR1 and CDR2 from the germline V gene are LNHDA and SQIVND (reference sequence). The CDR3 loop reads CASSIEGAPEQFF. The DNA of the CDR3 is TGTGCCAGTAGTATAGAGGGTGCCCCGGAGCAGTTCTTC. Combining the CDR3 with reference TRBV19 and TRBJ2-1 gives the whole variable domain DGGITQSPKYLFRKEGQNVTLSCEQNLNHDAMYWYRQDPGQGLRLIYYSQIVNDFQKGDIAEGYSVSREKKESFPLTVTSAQKNPTAFYLCASSIEGAPEQFFGPGTRLTVL.

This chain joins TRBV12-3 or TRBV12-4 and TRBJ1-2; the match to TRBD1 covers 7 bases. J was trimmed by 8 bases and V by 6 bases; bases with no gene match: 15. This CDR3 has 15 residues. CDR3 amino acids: CASRPEWDSRSGYTF. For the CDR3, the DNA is TGTGCCAGCAGACCCGAATGGGACAGTCGAAGCGGCTACACCTTC.